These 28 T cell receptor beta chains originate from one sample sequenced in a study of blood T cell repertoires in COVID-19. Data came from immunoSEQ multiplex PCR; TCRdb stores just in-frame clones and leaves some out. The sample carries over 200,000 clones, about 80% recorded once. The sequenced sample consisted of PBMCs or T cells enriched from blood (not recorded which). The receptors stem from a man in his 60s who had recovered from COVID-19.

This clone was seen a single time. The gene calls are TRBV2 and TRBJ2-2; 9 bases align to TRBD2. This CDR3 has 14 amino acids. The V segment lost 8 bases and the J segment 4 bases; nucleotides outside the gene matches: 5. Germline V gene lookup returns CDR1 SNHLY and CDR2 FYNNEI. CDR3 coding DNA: TGTGCCAGCGGTAGCGGGGGTGGCACCGGGGAGCTGTTTTTT. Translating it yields CASGSGGGTGELFF.

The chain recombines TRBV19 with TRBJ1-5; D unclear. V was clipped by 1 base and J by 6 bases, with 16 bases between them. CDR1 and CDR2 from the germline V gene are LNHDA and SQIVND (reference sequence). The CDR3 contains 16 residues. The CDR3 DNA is TGTGCCAGTAGTATAGGGGGAGGAGTGGGAATTCAGCCCCAGCATTTT. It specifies CASSIGGGVGIQPQHF.

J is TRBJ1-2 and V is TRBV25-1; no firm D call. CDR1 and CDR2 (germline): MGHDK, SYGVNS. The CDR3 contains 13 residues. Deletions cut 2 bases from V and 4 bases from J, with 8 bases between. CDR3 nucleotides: TGTGCCAGCAGTGAAGCGAGAGCCTATGGCTACACCTTC. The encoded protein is CASSEARAYGYTF.

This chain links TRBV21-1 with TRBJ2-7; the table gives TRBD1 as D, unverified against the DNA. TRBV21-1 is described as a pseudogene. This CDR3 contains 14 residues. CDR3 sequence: CASSERQAAYEQYF. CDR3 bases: TGTGCCAGCAGCGAGCGACAGGCCGCCTACGAGCAGTACTTC.

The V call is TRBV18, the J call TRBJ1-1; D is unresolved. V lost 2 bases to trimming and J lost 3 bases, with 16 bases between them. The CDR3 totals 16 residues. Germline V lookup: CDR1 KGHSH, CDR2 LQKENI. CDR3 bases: TGTGCCAGCTCACCAACGTCGACGGAACGGGACACTGAAGCTTTCTTT. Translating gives CASSPTSTERDTEAFF.

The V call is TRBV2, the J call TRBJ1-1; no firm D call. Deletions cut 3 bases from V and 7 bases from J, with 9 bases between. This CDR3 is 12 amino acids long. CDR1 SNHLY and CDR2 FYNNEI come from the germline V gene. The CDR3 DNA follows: TGTGCCAGCAGTGACAGTGGGCTTGAAGCTTTCTTT. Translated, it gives CASSDSGLEAFF.

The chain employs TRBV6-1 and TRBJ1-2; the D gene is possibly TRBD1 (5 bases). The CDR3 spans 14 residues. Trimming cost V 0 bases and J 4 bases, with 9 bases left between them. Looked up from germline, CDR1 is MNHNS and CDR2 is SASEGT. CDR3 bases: TGTGCCAGCAGTGAAGCGCCCAGGGCCTATGGCTACACCTTC. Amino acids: CASSEAPRAYGYTF.

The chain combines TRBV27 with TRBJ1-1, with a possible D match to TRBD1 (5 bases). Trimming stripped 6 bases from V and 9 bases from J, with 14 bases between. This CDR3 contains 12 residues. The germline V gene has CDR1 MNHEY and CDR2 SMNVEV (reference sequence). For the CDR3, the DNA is TGTGCCAGCAGCCAGGGACGGGGGAAAGCTTTCTTT. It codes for CASSQGRGKAFF.

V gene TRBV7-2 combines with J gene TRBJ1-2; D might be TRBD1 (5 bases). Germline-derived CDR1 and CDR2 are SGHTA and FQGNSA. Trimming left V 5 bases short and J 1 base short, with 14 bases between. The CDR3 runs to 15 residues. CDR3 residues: CASSPNQGVNYGYTF. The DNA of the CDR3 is TGTGCCAGCAGCCCTAATCAGGGTGTTAACTATGGCTACACCTTC.

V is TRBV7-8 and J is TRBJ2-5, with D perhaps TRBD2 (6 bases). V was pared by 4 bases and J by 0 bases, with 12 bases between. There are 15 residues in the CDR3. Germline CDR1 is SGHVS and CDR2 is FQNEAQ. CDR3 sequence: CASSSSQRDQETQYF. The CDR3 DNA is TGTGCCAGCAGCTCATCCCAGCGGGACCAAGAGACCCAGTACTTC.

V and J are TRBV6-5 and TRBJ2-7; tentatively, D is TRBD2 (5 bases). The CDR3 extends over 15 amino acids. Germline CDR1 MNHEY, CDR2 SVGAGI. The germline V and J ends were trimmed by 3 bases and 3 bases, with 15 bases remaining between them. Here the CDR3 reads CASSYSVRVDYEQYF. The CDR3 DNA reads TGTGCCAGCAGTTATTCGGTGAGGGTGGACTACGAGCAGTACTTC.

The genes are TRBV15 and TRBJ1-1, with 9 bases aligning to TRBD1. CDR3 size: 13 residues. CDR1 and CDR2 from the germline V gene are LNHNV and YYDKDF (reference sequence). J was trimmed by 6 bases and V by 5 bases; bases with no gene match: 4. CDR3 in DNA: TGTGCCACCAGCGCACAGGGGGCCCCTGAAGCTTTCTTT. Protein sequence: CATSAQGAPEAFF.

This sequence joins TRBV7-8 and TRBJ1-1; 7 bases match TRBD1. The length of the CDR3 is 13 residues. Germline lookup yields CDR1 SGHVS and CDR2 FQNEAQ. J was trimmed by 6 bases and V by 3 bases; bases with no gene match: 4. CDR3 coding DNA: TGTGCCAGCAGCTTCGGGACAGTCGCTGAAGCTTTCTTT. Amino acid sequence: CASSFGTVAEAFF.

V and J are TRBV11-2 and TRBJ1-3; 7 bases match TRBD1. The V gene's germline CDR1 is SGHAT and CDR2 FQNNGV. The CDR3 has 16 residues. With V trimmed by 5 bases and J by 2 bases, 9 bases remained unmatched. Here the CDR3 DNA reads TGTGCCAGCAGCCCTTGGGACAGTATCACTGGAAACACCATATATTTT. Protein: CASSPWDSITGNTIYF.

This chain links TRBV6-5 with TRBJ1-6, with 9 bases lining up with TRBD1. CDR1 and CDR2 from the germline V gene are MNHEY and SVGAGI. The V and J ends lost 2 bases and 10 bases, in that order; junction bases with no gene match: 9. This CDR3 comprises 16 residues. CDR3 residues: CASSYRQGQGNSPLHF. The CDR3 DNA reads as TGTGCCAGCAGTTACCGACAGGGACAGGGTAACTCACCCCTCCACTTT.

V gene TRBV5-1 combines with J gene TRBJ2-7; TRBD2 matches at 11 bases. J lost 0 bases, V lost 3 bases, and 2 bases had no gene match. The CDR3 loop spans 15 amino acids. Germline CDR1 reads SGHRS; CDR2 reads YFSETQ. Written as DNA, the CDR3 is TGCGCCAGCAGCTGGGGGACTAGCGGCTCCTACGAGCAGTACTTC. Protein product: CASSWGTSGSYEQYF.

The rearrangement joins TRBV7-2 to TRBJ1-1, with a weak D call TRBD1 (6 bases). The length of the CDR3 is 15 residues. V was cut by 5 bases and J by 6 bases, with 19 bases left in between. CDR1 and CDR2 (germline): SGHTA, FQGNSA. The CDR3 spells CASSHSVTGRAEAFF. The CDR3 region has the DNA TGTGCCAGCAGCCATAGCGTAACAGGGAGGGCTGAAGCTTTCTTT.

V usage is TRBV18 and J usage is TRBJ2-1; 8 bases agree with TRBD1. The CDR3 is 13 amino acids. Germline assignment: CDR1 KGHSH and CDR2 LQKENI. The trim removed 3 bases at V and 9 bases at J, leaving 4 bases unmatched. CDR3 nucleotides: TGTGCCAGCTCACCCGGACAGGGTACTGAGCAGTTCTTC. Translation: CASSPGQGTEQFF.

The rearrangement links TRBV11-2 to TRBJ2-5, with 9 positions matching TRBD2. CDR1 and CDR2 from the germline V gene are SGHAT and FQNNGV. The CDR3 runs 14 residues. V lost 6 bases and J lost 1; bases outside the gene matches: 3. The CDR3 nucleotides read TGTGCCAGCAGGCCGACTAGCGGCCAAGAGACCCAGTACTTC. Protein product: CASRPTSGQETQYF.

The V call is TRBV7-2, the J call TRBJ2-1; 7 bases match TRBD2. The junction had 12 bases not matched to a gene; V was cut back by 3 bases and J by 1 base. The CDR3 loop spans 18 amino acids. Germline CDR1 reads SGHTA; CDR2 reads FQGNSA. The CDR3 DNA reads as TGTGCCAGCAGCTTGCAGATGGCGGGAGTCTTGTCCTACAATGAGCAGTTCTTC. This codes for CASSLQMAGVLSYNEQFF.

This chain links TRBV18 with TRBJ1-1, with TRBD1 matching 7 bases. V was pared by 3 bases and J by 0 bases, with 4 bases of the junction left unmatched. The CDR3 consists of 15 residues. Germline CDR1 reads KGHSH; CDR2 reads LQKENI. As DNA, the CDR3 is TGTGCCAGCTCACCTTGGACAGGCGTGAACACTGAAGCTTTCTTT. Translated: CASSPWTGVNTEAFF.

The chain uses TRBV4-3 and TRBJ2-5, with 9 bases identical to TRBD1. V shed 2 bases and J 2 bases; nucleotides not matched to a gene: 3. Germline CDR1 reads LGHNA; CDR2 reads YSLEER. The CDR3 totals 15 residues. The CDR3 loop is CASSQQDRGQETQYF. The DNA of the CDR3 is TGCGCCAGCAGCCAACAAGACAGGGGGCAAGAGACCCAGTACTTC.

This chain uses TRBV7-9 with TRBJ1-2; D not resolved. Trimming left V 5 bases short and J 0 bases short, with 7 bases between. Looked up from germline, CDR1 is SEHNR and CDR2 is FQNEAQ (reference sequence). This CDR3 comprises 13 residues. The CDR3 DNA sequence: TGTGCCAGCAGCCCCGTATCTAACTATGGCTACACCTTC. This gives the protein CASSPVSNYGYTF.

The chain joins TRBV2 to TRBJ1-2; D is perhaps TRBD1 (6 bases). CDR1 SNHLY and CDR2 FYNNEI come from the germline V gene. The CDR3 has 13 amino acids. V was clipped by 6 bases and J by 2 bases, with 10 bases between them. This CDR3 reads CASRRTANYGYTF. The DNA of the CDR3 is TGTGCCAGCAGAAGGACAGCAAACTATGGCTACACCTTC.

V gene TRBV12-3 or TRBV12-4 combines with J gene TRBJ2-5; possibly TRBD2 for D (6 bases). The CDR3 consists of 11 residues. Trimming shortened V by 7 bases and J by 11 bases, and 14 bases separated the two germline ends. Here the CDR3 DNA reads TGTGCCAGCACCACGTGGGGGACTCAGTACTTC. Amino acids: CASTTWGTQYF.

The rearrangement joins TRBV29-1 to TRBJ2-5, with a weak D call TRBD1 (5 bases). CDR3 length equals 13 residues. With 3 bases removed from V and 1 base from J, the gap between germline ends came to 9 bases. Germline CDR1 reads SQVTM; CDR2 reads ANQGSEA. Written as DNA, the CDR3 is TGCAGCGTTGAGGGGCAGAGCCAAGAGACCCAGTACTTC. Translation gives CSVEGQSQETQYF. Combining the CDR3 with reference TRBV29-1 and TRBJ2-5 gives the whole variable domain SAVISQKPSRDICQRGTSLTIQCQVDSQVTMMFWYRQQPGQSLTLIATANQGSEATYESGFVIDKFPISRPNLTFSTLTVSNMSPEDSSIYLCSVEGQSQETQYFGPGTRLLVL.

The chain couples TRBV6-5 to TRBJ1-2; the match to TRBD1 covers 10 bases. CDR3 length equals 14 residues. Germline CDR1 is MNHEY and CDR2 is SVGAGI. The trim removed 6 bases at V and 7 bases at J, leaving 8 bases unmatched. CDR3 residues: CASRRGQGLSGYTF. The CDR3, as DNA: TGTGCCAGCAGAAGGGGACAGGGGCTTTCTGGCTACACCTTC.

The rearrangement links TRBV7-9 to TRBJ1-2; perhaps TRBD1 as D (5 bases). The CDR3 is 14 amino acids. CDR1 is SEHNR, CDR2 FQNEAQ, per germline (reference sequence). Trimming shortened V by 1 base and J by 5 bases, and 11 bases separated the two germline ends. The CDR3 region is CASSLGGLMYGYTF. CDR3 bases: TGTGCCAGCAGCTTAGGGGGCCTTATGTATGGCTACACCTTC.